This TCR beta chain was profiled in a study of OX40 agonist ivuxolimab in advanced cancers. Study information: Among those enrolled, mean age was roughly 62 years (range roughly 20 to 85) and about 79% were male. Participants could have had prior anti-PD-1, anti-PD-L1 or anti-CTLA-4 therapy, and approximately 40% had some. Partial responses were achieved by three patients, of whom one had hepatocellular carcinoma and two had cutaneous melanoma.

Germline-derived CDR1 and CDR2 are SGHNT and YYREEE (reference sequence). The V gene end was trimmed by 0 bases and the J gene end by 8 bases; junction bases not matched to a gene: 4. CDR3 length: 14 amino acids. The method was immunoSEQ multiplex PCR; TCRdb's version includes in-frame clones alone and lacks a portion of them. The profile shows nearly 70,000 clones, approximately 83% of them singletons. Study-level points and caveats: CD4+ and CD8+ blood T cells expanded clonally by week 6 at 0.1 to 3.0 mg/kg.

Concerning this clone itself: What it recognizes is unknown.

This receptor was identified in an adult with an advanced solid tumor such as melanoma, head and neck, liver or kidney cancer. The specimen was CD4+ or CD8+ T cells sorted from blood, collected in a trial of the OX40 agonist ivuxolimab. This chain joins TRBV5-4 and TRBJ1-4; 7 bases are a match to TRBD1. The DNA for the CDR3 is TGTGCCAGCAGCTTGGGACAGGGAAACGAAAAACTGTTTTTT. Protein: CASSLGQGNEKLFF.